The sequence of this TCR beta chain was determined in a study of cytomegalovirus exposure and HLA in healthy donors. Turning to this clone: Its antigen is as yet unknown.

Primers included in the PCR were 60 Vbeta and 13 Jbeta primers. Per the authors' pipeline: Later, tens of millions of unique TCR beta chains were counted in an analysis, and roughly 10 million of them were shared. The table came from immunoSEQ multiplex PCR; TCRdb's copy has only in-frame clones and leaves some out. V, J and clone size are those of that table, while D and trimming were read from the DNA. Here the sample spans around 150,000 clones, just under 80% being singletons. V dropped 1 base and J dropped 2 bases, with 8 bases sitting between them. Germline V gives CDR1 LGHNA, CDR2 YSLEER. The CDR3 runs 14 residues. Regarding the study as a whole: Fewer N-insertions (relative to the roughly 700-donor mean) were reportedly seen in an Asian-associated ancestry cluster in a later analysis. Common viral pathogens were later found to be apparently linked to several of the most significant clusters. Immune exposure was documented only through CMV serostatus.

The chain employs TRBV4-3 and TRBJ1-2; D is undetermined. This TCR derives from a woman aged 45-65 years in good health and CMV-seronegative. The material sequenced was PBMCs. The CDR3 region is CASSQAQYNYGYTF. CDR3 sequence (DNA): TGCGCCAGCAGCCAAGCACAGTACAACTATGGCTACACCTTC.